The T cell receptor (beta chain) under discussion was sequenced for a study of T-cell reconstitution after alpha-beta-depleted transplantation in children. The library targeted TCRbeta and was prepared with unique molecular identifiers. TCRdb called the PCR reads again in MiXCR, with one record for every CDR3 protein. Altogether hundreds of thousands of distinct CDR3 sequences are present, approximately 17% being singletons, with the ten largest covering 0.8% to 1.1%. Germline CDR1 is DFQATT and CDR2 is SNEGSKA (reference sequence). The V segment lost 7 bases and the J segment 3 bases; nucleotides outside the gene matches: 5. This CDR3 has 13 amino acids. This clonotype was detected many times.

The TCR was taken from a human donor who donated a stem cell graft to a child with acute myeloid leukemia. Sample: PBMCs from the stem cell graft donor, taken from the stem cell graft. This chain links TRBV20-1 with TRBJ1-5; 8 positions match TRBD1. The CDR3 DNA sequence: TGCAGTGTCCGGGACAGGACCAATCAGCCCCAGCATTTT. This sequence encodes CSVRDRTNQPQHF.